Given below is one T cell receptor beta chain in context. Its antigen is undetermined. This sample stems from a study of cytomegalovirus exposure and HLA in healthy donors. Study results and limitations: In vitro, three CMV-associated chains proved specific for CMV antigens. A later analysis found that most CMV-associated TCR beta chains appeared HLA-restricted.

The CDR3 length is 14 residues. V lost 1 base and J 4 bases, leaving 10 bases between the germline ends. Germline values: CDR1 SGHTA, CDR2 FQGNSA. Primers included in the PCR were 60 Vbeta and 13 Jbeta primers. Here immunoSEQ multiplex PCR was the method, and the copy in TCRdb shows in-frame clones only, minus some. The sample has about 100,000 clones; around four fifths are singletons. The chain couples TRBV7-2 to TRBJ1-2, with a tentative D call TRBD1 (5 bases). This sequence was found in a man in his forties or fifties in good health and CMV-seronegative. Source material: PBMCs. In DNA form, the CDR3 reads TGTGCCAGCAGCTTAGATTCAGGGCCCTATGGCTACACCTTC. It yields the protein CASSLDSGPYGYTF.